This T cell receptor beta chain was profiled in a study of T cells in Graves' hyperthyroidism and ophthalmopathy. CDR3 length: 17 residues. CDR1 is DFQATT and CDR2 is SNEGSKA in the germline V gene (reference sequence). The V gene end was trimmed by 6 bases and the J gene end by 1 base; junction bases not matched to a gene: 10. This clonotype showed up many times. From RNA transcripts, TCR beta CDR3 regions were amplified. During a first-round RT-PCR of the TCR CDR3, the HTBI primer set was used. MiXCR was run by TCRdb on the multiplex PCR reads, yielding one entry per CDR3 protein. The data contain about 300,000 distinct CDR3 sequences, roughly a fifth of them singletons.

The TCR originated in a man over 45 with Graves' ophthalmopathy. This rearrangement joins TRBV20-1 to TRBJ2-7, with 15 bases matching TRBD2. The specimen sequenced was blood. The CDR3 DNA is TGCAGTGCACCGAAACCGGGACTAGCGGGAGGATCCTACGAGCAGTACTTC. Residues: CSAPKPGLAGGSYEQYF.